This entry lists 23 T cell receptor beta chains sequenced from one sample in a study of T-cell memory formation after mild COVID-19. TCRdb analysed the 5' RACE reads with MiXCR anew, one entry per CDR3 protein. The data show roughly 110,000 distinct CDR3 sequences, about an eighth seen once. Sequencing was performed on PBMCs or a T cell subset sorted from them (not recorded which). The receptors here all came from an adult woman who had mild COVID-19 (a few samples of this study predate the infection). Cell type and time point are not known.

J is TRBJ1-4 and V is TRBV7-9; D gene ambiguous. Trimming cost V 4 bases and J 6 bases, with 12 bases left between them. Germline V gene data show CDR1 as SEHNR and CDR2 as FQNEAQ (reference sequence). The CDR3 length is 14 residues. The CDR3 region is CASSSWDKDEKLFF. The CDR3 DNA reads as TGTGCCAGCAGCTCCTGGGATAAAGATGAAAAACTGTTTTTT.

Only a few counts were recorded for this clonotype. V gene TRBV5-5 combines with J gene TRBJ1-2; D uncertain. There are 15 residues in the CDR3. Germline CDR1 and CDR2: SGHKS and YYEKEE (reference sequence). Trimming left V 1 base short and J 0 bases short, with 10 bases between. CDR3 loop: CASSLLVEANYGYTF. The CDR3 DNA is TGTGCCAGCAGCTTGTTGGTGGAAGCTAACTATGGCTACACCTTC.

This clonotype was counted only a few times. The genes are TRBV2 and TRBJ2-3; perhaps TRBD2 as D (6 bases). V was pared by 3 bases and J by 7 bases, with 17 bases between. The CDR3 extends over 15 amino acids. CDR1 SNHLY and CDR2 FYNNEI come from the germline V gene. The CDR3 DNA follows: TGTGCCAGCAGTGATGAGGCGGGGTGGTCGTATACGCAGTATTTT. It specifies CASSDEAGWSYTQYF.

The V gene is TRBV6-5, the J gene TRBJ2-7, with 7 nucleotides matching TRBD1. Losses at the gene ends were 2 bases for V and 5 bases for J; bases not matched to a gene: 15. The germline V gene has CDR1 MNHEY and CDR2 SVGAGI. The length of the CDR3 is 17 residues. The CDR3 is CASSYRVNRGRKNEQYF. The CDR3 nucleotides read TGTGCCAGCAGTTACCGAGTCAACAGGGGAAGGAAAAACGAGCAGTACTTC.

This rearrangement joins TRBV3-1 to TRBJ2-1, with 8 bases aligning to TRBD2. Per the germline V gene, CDR1 is LGHDT and CDR2 is YNNKEL (reference sequence). This CDR3 region has 16 residues. Trimming took 2 bases from V and 9 from J; bases not matched to a gene: 12. The CDR3 DNA follows: TGTGCCAGCAGCCAACAGGAGGCGGGAGGAGCTATTGAGCAGTTCTTC. This codes for CASSQQEAGGAIEQFF.

This clonotype was recorded at least ten times. The rearrangement joins TRBV7-7 to TRBJ2-6; D unresolved. Trimming removed 3 bases from V and 1 base from J, with 4 bases in between. CDR1 is SSHAT, CDR2 FNYEAQ, per germline (reference sequence). The CDR3 length is 14 residues. CDR3 in amino acids: CASSLGSGANVLTF. The CDR3 DNA sequence: TGTGCCAGCAGCTTGGGGTCTGGGGCCAACGTCCTGACTTTC.

This chain joins TRBV6-2 or TRBV6-3 and TRBJ2-2; 8 positions agree with TRBD1. The CDR3 consists of 18 residues. Trimming cost V 2 bases and J 0 bases; bases outside gene matches: 8. Germline V lookup: CDR1 MNHEY, CDR2 SVGEGT. The CDR3 is CASSYTAGGLANTGELFF. The CDR3 DNA is TGTGCCAGCAGTTACACGGCAGGGGGCCTCGCGAACACCGGGGAGCTGTTTTTT.

Only a few counts were recorded for this clonotype. V and J are TRBV29-1 and TRBJ1-2; no clear D. CDR1 is SQVTM and CDR2 is ANQGSEA in the germline V gene. V was shortened by 3 bases and J by 5 bases, with 19 bases between the two germline ends. The CDR3 is 15 amino acids. CDR3 nucleotide sequence: TGCAGCGTTGAGACTGTTGAGCCCAGTTCGTATGGCTACACCTTC. Translation: CSVETVEPSSYGYTF. Using reference TRBV29-1 and TRBJ1-2 for the parts outside the CDR3, the full variable domain is SAVISQKPSRDICQRGTSLTIQCQVDSQVTMMFWYRQQPGQSLTLIATANQGSEATYESGFVIDKFPISRPNLTFSTLTVSNMSPEDSSIYLCSVETVEPSSYGYTFGSGTRLTVV.

This clonotype has ten or more counts. The chain links TRBV6-4 to TRBJ2-1; 8 bases align to TRBD2. The CDR3 totals 14 residues. V lost 4 bases and J lost 5; bases outside the gene matches: 4. From germline, CDR1 is MRHNA and CDR2 SNTAGT. The DNA for the CDR3 is TGTGCCAGCAGTGTCGAACTAGCGGACAATGAGCAGTTCTTC. Amino acids: CASSVELADNEQFF.

This clonotype was observed a handful of times. The chain carries TRBV7-9 and TRBJ2-5, with D possibly being TRBD1 (5 bases). The V and J ends lost 5 bases and 1 base respectively, with 11 bases between them. This CDR3 is 14 amino acids long. Germline V gene sequence: CDR1 SEHNR, CDR2 FQNEAQ (reference sequence). For the CDR3, the DNA is TGTGCCAGCAGCCGAGGTGGGGCCCAAGAGACCCAGTACTTC. Encoded protein: CASSRGGAQETQYF.

The chain carries TRBV5-1 and TRBJ2-2; D unresolved. The CDR3 covers 11 residues. V was clipped by 9 bases and J by 6 bases, with 9 bases between them. Germline V gene sequence: CDR1 SGHRS, CDR2 YFSETQ. CDR3 amino acids: CATTRAGELFF. In nucleotides, the CDR3 is TGCGCCACCACTCGAGCCGGGGAGCTGTTTTTT. Drawing the rest from reference TRBV5-1 and TRBJ2-2, the complete variable domain is KAGVTQTPRYLIKTRGQQVTLSCSPISGHRSVSWYQQTPGQGLQFLFEYFSETQRNKGNFPGRFSGRQFSNSRSEMNVSTLELGDSALYLCATTRAGELFFGEGSRLTVL.

The chain links TRBV12-3 or TRBV12-4 to TRBJ1-1, with D hard to call. V lost 7 bases and J lost 5, with 14 bases in between. The CDR3 is 13 amino acids. CDR3 in DNA: TGTGCCAGCACTCTGGTCTTTTTGACTGAAGCTTTCTTT. Its protein product is CASTLVFLTEAFF.

This clonotype was seen more than once but under ten times. The rearrangement uses TRBV4-3 and TRBJ2-2, with unresolved D. CDR1 is LGHNA, CDR2 YSLEER, per germline. This CDR3 is built from 14 residues. V lost 4 bases to trimming and J lost 2 bases, with 8 bases between them. CDR3 in DNA: TGCGCCAGCAGCCGAGAGCGAAACACCGGGGAGCTGTTTTTT. Translated, it gives CASSRERNTGELFF.

A few counts support this clonotype. The rearrangement joins TRBV6-5 to TRBJ1-1; D uncertain. This CDR3 is built from 13 residues. Looked up from germline, CDR1 is MNHEY and CDR2 is SVGAGI. The V gene lost 0 bases and the J gene lost 8 bases, with 10 bases spanning the gap. DNA for the CDR3: TGTGCCAGCAGTTACTCAATCGGAGCCGAAGCTTTCTTT. Translation: CASSYSIGAEAFF.

This clonotype was counted a few times. The rearrangement joins TRBV7-3 to TRBJ1-1, with 8 bases identical to TRBD1. This CDR3 contains 16 residues. Germline V gives CDR1 SGHTA, CDR2 FQGTGA. V dropped 5 bases and J dropped 3; count of bases not matched to a gene: 11. DNA of the CDR3: TGTGCCAGCAGCCTAGGCCCGACAGGGGCCTACACTGAAGCTTTCTTT. Protein: CASSLGPTGAYTEAFF.

The chain uses TRBV3-1 and TRBJ2-2; D gene ambiguous. The germline V and J ends were trimmed by 0 bases and 6 bases, with 8 bases remaining between them. This CDR3 region has 14 residues. Germline V gene lookup returns CDR1 LGHDT and CDR2 YNNKEL (reference sequence). The CDR3 protein is CASSQDPAPGELFF. CDR3 coding DNA: TGTGCCAGCAGCCAAGACCCGGCACCCGGGGAGCTGTTTTTT.

In its sample, this clonotype was seen a few times. This chain uses TRBV6-5 with TRBJ2-3, with 7 bases identical to TRBD1. The V segment lost 5 bases and the J segment 9 bases; nucleotides outside the gene matches: 8. CDR3 length equals 13 residues. Germline assignment: CDR1 MNHEY and CDR2 SVGAGI. CDR3 bases: TGTGCCAGCAGTCAGATTACGACAGGGACGCAGTATTTT. As protein: CASSQITTGTQYF.

This clonotype occurred a few times. The gene calls are TRBV7-9 and TRBJ2-7; TRBD1 aligns across 9 bases. The junction had 15 bases not matched to a gene; V was cut back by 5 bases and J by 1 base. This CDR3 has 18 amino acids. CDR1 and CDR2 (germline): SEHNR, FQNEAQ (reference sequence). As DNA, the CDR3 is TGTGCCAGCAGCCCTTCCCGGGACAGGGTGGTAGGATCCTACGAGCAGTACTTC. Translating gives CASSPSRDRVVGSYEQYF.

The rearrangement uses TRBV5-6 and TRBJ1-6, with 8 bases aligning to TRBD1. V lost 0 bases and J lost 13; bases outside the gene matches: 0. Germline V lookup: CDR1 SGHDT, CDR2 YYEEEE. CDR3 length: 12 residues. Here the CDR3 reads CASSLDRGPLHF. CDR3 DNA: TGTGCCAGCAGCTTGGACAGGGGGCCCCTCCACTTT.

This rearrangement joins TRBV7-9 to TRBJ2-7, with 7 bases identical to TRBD1. Per germline, CDR1 SEHNR and CDR2 FQNEAQ (reference sequence). Trimming at V came to 6 bases and at J to 4 bases, leaving 3 bases not matched to a gene. This CDR3 is 12 amino acids long. The CDR3 coding sequence is TGTGCCAGCAGTTACAGGGGTTACGAGCAGTACTTC. Protein: CASSYRGYEQYF. Full variable domain (missing parts from reference TRBV7-9 and TRBJ2-7): DTGVSQNPRHKITKRGQNVTFRCDPISEHNRLYWYRQTLGQGPEFLTYFQNEAQLEKSRLLSDRFSAERPKGSFSTLEIQRTEQGDSAMYLCASSYRGYEQYFGPGTRLTVT.

J is TRBJ2-1 and V is TRBV30; tentatively, D is TRBD1 or TRBD2 (6 bases each). V lost 5 bases and J 3 bases, leaving 14 bases between the germline ends. Germline CDR1 and CDR2: GTSNPN and SVGIG (reference sequence). This CDR3 has 14 residues. The CDR3 sequence is CAWALGGRYNEQFF. In DNA, the CDR3 is TGTGCCTGGGCCCTGGGGGGCCGCTACAATGAGCAGTTCTTC.

The J gene is TRBJ1-1, the V gene TRBV10-3, with D unresolved. With 0 bases removed from V and 3 bases from J, the gap between germline ends came to 29 bases. Germline CDR1 and CDR2: ENHRY and SYGVKD. The CDR3 totals 21 residues. The CDR3 DNA sequence: TGTGCCATCAGTGAGTCGAATGTTTCTCGGGGTCCTGGGTACTGGGACACTGAAGCTTTCTTT. Translating gives CAISESNVSRGPGYWDTEAFF.

The table lists this clonotype with many counts. The CDR3 nucleotides read TGCAGTGCTAGGACTAGCGAGCAGTTCTTC. It is translated as CSARTSEQFF. This chain uses TRBV20-1 with TRBJ2-1; 7 bases map to TRBD2. J was trimmed by 10 bases and V by 3 bases; bases with no gene match: 0. This CDR3 contains 10 residues. Germline V gives CDR1 DFQATT, CDR2 SNEGSKA (reference sequence).